The clone carrying this TCR beta chain was detected only a few times. Its antigen remains unknown. This sample was taken from a study of response to subunit inactivated influenza vaccine. Notes on the study in general: Few additional T cells are recruited per seasonal influenza vaccination, authors suggested.

TCRdb analysed the RT-PCR reads with MiXCR anew, one entry per CDR3 protein. The data contain 250,000 to 350,000 distinct CDR3 sequences, 20% to 25% of them singletons. The CDR3 is 17 amino acids. Sample: PBMCs from blood, taken roughly 20 months after vaccination. This clonotype was obtained from a man aged 50-75 years who received an inactivated influenza vaccine. V gene TRBV1 combines with J gene TRBJ1-1; the table's D gene call, TRBD1, was not cross checked with the DNA. TRBV1 is tagged as a pseudogene. The CDR3 nucleotides read TGCACCAGCAGCCAAGATACCCGGGGAGGTTGGAACACTGAAGCTTTCTTT. It specifies CTSSQDTRGGWNTEAFF.